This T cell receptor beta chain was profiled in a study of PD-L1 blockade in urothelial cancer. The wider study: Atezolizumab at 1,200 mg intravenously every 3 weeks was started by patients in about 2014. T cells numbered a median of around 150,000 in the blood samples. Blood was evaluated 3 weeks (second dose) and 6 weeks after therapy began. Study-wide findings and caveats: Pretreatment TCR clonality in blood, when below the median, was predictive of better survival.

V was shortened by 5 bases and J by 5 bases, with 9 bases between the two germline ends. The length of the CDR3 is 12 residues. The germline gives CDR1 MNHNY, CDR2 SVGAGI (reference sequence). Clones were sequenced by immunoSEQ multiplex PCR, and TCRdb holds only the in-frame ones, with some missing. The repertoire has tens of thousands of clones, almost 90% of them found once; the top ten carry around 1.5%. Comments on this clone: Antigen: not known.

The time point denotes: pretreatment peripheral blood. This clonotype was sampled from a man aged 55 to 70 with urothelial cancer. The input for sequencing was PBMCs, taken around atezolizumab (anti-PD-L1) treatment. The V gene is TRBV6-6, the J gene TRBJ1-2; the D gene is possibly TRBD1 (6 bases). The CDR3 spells CASSRTEYGYTF. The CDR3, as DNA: TGTGCCAGCAGTCGGACAGAGTATGGCTACACCTTC.